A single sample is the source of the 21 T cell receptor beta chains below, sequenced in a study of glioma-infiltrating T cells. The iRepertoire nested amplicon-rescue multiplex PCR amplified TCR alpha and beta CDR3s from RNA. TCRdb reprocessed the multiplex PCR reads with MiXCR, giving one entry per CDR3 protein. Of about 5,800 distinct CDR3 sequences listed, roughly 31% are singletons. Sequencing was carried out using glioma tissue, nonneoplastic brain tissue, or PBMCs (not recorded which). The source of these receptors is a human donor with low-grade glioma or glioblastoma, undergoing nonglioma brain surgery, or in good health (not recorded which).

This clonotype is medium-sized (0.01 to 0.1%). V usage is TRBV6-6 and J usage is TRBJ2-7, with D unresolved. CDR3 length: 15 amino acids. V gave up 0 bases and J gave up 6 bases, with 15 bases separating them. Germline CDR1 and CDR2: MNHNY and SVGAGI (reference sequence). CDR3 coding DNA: TGTGCCAGCAGTTACTCGATGGGCTACGTTGGCGAGCAGTACGTC. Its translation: CASSYSMGYVGEQYV.

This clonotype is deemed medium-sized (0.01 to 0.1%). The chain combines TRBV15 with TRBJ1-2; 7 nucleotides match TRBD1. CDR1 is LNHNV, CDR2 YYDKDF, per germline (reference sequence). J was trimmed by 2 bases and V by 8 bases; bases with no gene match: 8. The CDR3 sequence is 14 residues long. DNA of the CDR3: TGTGCCACCTCCGGGACAGCTACGAACTATGGCTACACCTTC. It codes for CATSGTATNYGYTF.

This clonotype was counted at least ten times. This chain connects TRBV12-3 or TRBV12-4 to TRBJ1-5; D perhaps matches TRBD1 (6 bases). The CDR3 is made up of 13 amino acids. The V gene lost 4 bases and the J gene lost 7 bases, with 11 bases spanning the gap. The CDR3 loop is CASSSDRFQPQHF. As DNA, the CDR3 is TGTGCCAGCAGTTCGGACAGATTCCAGCCCCAGCATTTT.

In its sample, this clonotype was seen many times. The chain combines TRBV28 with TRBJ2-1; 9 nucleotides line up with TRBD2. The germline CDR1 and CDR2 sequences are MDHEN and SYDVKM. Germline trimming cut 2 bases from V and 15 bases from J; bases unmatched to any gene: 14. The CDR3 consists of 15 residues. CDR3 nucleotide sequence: TGTGCCAGCAGTTTAGCGGGAGGGCCTGGTTTGGACACGTTCTTC. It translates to CASSLAGGPGLDTFF.

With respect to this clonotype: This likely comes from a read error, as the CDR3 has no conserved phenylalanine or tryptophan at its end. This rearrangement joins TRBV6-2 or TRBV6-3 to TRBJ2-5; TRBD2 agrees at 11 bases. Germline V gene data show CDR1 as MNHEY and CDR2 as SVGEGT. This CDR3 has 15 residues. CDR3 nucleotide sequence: TGTCCCCGCAGTTTGGGACTAGCGGAACAAGAGACCCAGTACTCC. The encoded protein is CPRSLGLAEQETQYS.

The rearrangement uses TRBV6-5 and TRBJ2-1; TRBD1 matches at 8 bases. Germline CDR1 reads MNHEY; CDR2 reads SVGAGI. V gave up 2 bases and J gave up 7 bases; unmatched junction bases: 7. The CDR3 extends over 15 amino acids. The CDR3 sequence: CASSYGAGGKNEQFF. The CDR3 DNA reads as TGTGCCAGCAGTTACGGAGCAGGGGGCAAGAATGAGCAGTTCTTC.

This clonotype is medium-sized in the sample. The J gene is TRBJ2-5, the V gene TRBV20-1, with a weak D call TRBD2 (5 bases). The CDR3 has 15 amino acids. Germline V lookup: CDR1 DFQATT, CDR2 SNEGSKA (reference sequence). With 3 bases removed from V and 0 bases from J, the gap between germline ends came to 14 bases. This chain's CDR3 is CSASPLSGDQETQYF. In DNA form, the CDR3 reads TGCAGTGCTAGCCCCCTGTCCGGGGACCAAGAGACCCAGTACTTC.

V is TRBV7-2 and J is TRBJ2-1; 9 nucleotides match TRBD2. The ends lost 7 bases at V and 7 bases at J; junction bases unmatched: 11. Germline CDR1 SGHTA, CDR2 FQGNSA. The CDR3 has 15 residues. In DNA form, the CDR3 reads TGTGCCAGCAACTCAGGGACTAGCCCTCTAAATGAGCAGTTCTTC. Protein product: CASNSGTSPLNEQFF.

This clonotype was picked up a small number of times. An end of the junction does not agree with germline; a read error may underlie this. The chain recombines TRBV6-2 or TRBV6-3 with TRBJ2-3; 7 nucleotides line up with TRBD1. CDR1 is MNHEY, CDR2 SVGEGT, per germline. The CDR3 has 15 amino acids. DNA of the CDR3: TGTGCCAGCAGGACCAGGGGAGAGGGGGCAGATGCGCAGTATTTT. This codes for CASRTRGEGADAQYF.

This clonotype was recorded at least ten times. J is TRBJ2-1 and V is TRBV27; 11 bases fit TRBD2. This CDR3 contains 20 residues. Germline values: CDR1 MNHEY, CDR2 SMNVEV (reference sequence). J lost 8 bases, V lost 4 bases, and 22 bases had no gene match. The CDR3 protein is CASSSPLTSGMRWDRDEQFF. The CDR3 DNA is TGTGCCAGCAGTTCCCCGCTGACTAGCGGGATGAGGTGGGATCGGGATGAGCAGTTCTTC.

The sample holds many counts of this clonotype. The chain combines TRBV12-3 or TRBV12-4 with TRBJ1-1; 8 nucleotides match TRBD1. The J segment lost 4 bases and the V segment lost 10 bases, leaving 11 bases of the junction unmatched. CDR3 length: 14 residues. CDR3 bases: TGTGCCACCTTAGACAGGGGTCGAGTCACTGAAGCTTTCTTT. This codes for CATLDRGRVTEAFF.

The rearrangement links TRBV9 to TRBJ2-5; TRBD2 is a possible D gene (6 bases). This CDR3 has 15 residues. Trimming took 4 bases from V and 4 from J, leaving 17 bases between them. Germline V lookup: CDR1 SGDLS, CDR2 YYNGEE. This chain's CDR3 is CASSPRGDLRETQYF. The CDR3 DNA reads TGTGCCAGCAGCCCCCGCGGGGACTTGAGAGAGACCCAGTACTTC.

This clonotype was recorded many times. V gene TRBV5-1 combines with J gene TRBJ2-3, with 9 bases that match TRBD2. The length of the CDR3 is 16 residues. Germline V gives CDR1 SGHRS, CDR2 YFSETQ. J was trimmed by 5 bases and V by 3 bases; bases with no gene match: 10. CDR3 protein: CASSSNSGSAGDTQYF. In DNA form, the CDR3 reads TGCGCCAGCAGCTCAAATAGCGGGAGCGCGGGAGATACGCAGTATTTT.

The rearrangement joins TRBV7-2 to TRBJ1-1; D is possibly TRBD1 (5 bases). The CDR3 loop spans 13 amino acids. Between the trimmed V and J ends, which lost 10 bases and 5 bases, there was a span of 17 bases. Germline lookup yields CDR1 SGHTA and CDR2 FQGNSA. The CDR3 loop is CANRKLYRTEAFF. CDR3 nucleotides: TGTGCCAACAGAAAACTATACAGGACTGAAGCTTTCTTT.

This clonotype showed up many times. The DNA for the CDR3 is TGTGCCAGCAGCATCGTGGGGGCTTTCTACGAGCAGTACTTC. It codes for CASSIVGAFYEQYF. V is TRBV7-2 and J is TRBJ2-7; D may be TRBD1 (6 bases). Germline-derived CDR1 and CDR2 are SGHTA and FQGNSA. This CDR3 comprises 14 residues. Deletions cut 5 bases from V and 3 bases from J, with 14 bases between.

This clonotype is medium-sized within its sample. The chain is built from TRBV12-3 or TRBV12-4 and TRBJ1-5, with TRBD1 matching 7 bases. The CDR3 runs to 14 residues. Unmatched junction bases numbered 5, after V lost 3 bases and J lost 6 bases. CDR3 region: CASSFAAGGQPQHF. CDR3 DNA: TGTGCCAGCAGTTTCGCGGCAGGGGGTCAGCCCCAGCATTTT.

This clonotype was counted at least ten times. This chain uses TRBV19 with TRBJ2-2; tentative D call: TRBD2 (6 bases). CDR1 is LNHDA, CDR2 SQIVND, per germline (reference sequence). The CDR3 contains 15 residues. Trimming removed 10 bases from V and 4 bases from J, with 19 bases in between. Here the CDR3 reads CATKDERVSTGELFF. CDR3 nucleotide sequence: TGTGCCACCAAGGATGAGCGGGTTAGCACCGGGGAGCTGTTTTTT.

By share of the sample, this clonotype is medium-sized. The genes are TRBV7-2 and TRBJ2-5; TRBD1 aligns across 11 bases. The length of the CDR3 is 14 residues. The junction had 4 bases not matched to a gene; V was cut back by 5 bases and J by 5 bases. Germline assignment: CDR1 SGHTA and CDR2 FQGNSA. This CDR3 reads CASSTGTGGETQYF. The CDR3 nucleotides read TGTGCCAGCAGCACCGGGACAGGGGGGGAGACCCAGTACTTC.

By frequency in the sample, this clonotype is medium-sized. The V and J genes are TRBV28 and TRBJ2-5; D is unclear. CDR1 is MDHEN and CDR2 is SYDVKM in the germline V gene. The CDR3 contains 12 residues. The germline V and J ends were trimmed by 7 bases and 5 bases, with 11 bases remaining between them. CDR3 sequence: CASTKLGETQYF. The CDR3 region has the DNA TGTGCCAGCACCAAGCTAGGGGAGACCCAGTACTTC.

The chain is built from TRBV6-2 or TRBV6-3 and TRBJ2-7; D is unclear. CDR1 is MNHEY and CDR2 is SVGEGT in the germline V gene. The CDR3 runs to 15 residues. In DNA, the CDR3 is TGTGCCAGCAGACTGTTGGGAAAACCAACCTACGACCCGGCCGTC. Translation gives CASRLLGKPTYDPAV.

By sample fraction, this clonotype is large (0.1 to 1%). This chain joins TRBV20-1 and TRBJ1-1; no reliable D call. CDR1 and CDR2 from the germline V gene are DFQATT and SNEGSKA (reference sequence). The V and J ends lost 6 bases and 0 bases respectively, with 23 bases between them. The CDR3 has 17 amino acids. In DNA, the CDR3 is TGCAGTGCCGCTCATAGTCCCGGCCGTCTTTTGAACACTGAAGCTTTCTTT. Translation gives CSAAHSPGRLLNTEAFF.